This entry concerns a single TCR beta chain. These data come from a study of blood T cell repertoires in COVID-19. Produced via immunoSEQ multiplex PCR; TCRdb's table is partial and in-frame only. The profile shows 250,000 to 350,000 clones, about 87% of them singletons. Input material: peripheral blood. This clonotype was sampled from a woman between 50 and 59 years old who had recovered from COVID-19.

Written as DNA, the CDR3 is TGCAGTGCTAGAGTAACAGATACGCAGTATTTT. Translation: CSARVTDTQYF. The chain links TRBV20-1 to TRBJ2-3; D uncertain. Deletions cut 1 base from V and 3 bases from J, with 2 bases between. The CDR3 is 11 amino acids. Germline CDR1 and CDR2: DFQATT and SNEGSKA (reference sequence).